The present T cell receptor (beta chain) was sequenced within a study of CD8 T cells in Susac syndrome. It was with random hexamers that roughly 0.45 to 1 ug RNA was reverse transcribed. TCRdb processed the immunoSEQ multiplex PCR reads anew with MiXCR; each CDR3 protein has one entry. The table includes roughly 190,000 distinct CDR3 sequences, roughly 91% detected once. The CDR3 covers 16 residues. V was clipped by 3 bases and J by 1 base; unmatched bases: 7. CDR1 is SGHRS and CDR2 is YFSETQ in the germline V gene. Sequenced input: CD4+ T cells from PBMCs. This receptor was taken from a human donor with Susac syndrome. The chain has TRBV5-1 and TRBJ1-1, with 9 bases lining up with TRBD1. In DNA, the CDR3 is TGCGCCAGCAGCTCGATGACAGGGGGAACGAACACTGAAGCTTTCTTT. Translating it yields CASSSMTGGTNTEAFF.